This passage covers 9 T cell receptor beta chains from one sample sequenced in a study of T cell repertoires in cytomegalovirus infection. TCRdb analysed the reads with MiXCR anew, one entry per CDR3 protein. The table has 70,000 to 75,000 distinct CDR3 sequences, just under 4% seen once; the top ten hold less than 25%. Material: PBMCs. These receptors were obtained from a human donor in good health (CMV status not recorded). Some clones in this sample may be carry-over from other donors' samples.

This clonotype showed up many times. The rearrangement joins TRBV7-3 to TRBJ1-1, with 7 nucleotides matching TRBD1. The V and J ends lost 3 bases and 1 base, in that order; junction bases with no gene match: 8. Per the germline V gene, CDR1 is SGHTA and CDR2 is FQGTGA. CDR3 length: 16 residues. The DNA for the CDR3 is TGTGCCAGCAGCTTTCTACCGGGACAGCCGAACACTGAAGCTTTCTTT. Translation: CASSFLPGQPNTEAFF.

This clonotype was recorded many times. The genes are TRBV5-6 and TRBJ2-1; maybe TRBD2 (5 bases). The CDR3 extends over 13 amino acids. The germline V and J ends were trimmed by 2 bases and 5 bases, with 8 bases remaining between them. Germline V lookup: CDR1 SGHDT, CDR2 YYEEEE. CDR3 in amino acids: CASSLDGNNEQFF. Written as DNA, the CDR3 is TGTGCCAGCAGCTTAGACGGGAACAATGAGCAGTTCTTC. The full variable domain, in which reference TRBV5-6 and TRBJ2-1 provide the parts outside the CDR3, is DAGVTQSPTHLIKTRGQQVTLRCSPKSGHDTVSWYQQALGQGPQFIFQYYEEEERQRGNFPDRFSGHQFPNYSSELNVNALLLGDSALYLCASSLDGNNEQFFGPGTRLTVL.

This clonotype was found many times. This sequence joins TRBV7-2 and TRBJ2-3; 8 bases agree with TRBD2. With V trimmed by 1 base and J by 0 bases, 3 bases remained unmatched. Germline V gives CDR1 SGHTA, CDR2 FQGNSA. The CDR3 is made up of 16 amino acids. The CDR3 spells CASSLDIAGSTDTQYF. The CDR3 DNA follows: TGTGCCAGCAGCTTAGATATAGCGGGGAGCACAGATACGCAGTATTTT.

This clonotype was seen repeatedly, ten times or more. V usage is TRBV7-6 and J usage is TRBJ2-2; unclear D gene. The germline V gene has CDR1 SGHVS and CDR2 FNYEAQ. The V end was cut by 4 bases, the J end by 5 bases, with 8 bases between. The CDR3 spans 13 residues. The CDR3 here is CASSSDLTGELFF. The CDR3 nucleotides read TGTGCCAGCAGCTCCGATCTAACCGGGGAGCTGTTTTTT.

This clonotype was counted many times. The gene calls are TRBV29-1 and TRBJ2-1; D gene unclear. The CDR3 consists of 11 residues. Trimming took 4 bases from V and 6 from J, leaving 7 bases between them. Germline CDR1 is SQVTM and CDR2 is ANQGSEA. In DNA form, the CDR3 reads TGCAGCGTTGGGAGTGGCAATGAGCAGTTCTTC. Residues: CSVGSGNEQFF.

This sequence joins TRBV11-3 and TRBJ2-7; the D gene is possibly TRBD1 (8 bases). Germline V gene data show CDR1 as SGHNT and CDR2 as YENEEA. The CDR3 contains 14 residues. V was trimmed by 5 bases and J by 4 bases, leaving 15 bases between them. CDR3 loop: CASSADREGYEQYF. The CDR3 DNA is TGTGCCAGCAGCGCGGACAGGGAGGGTTACGAGCAGTACTTC.

At least ten counts were recorded for this clonotype. DNA of the CDR3: TGTGCCAGCAGCTCCTACCTTGGCGGGGAGCTGTTTTTT. Protein sequence: CASSSYLGGELFF. V and J are TRBV7-2 and TRBJ2-2; no clear D gene. With 4 bases removed from V and 7 bases from J, the gap between germline ends came to 10 bases. Germline assignment: CDR1 SGHTA and CDR2 FQGNSA. The CDR3 covers 13 residues. Together with reference TRBV7-2 and TRBJ2-2, the CDR3 gives the full variable domain: GAGVSQSPSNKVTEKGKDVELRCDPISGHTALYWYRQSLGQGLEFLIYFQGNSAPDKSGLPSDRFSAERTGGSVSTLTIQRTQQEDSAVYLCASSSYLGGELFFGEGSRLTVL.

This clonotype appeared many times. CDR3 amino acids: CASSRRERASYNEQFF. Here the CDR3 DNA reads TGTGCCAGCAGCAGGCGAGAGAGGGCCTCCTACAATGAGCAGTTCTTC. This chain joins TRBV12-3 or TRBV12-4 and TRBJ2-1; D is possibly TRBD2 (5 bases). The CDR3 length is 16 residues. V lost 6 bases and J lost 0, with 15 bases in between.

The sample holds many counts of this clonotype. The DNA for the CDR3 is TGTGCCAGCTCAGGGATAGCGTCGAACACCGGGGAGCTGTTTTTT. Translated, it gives CASSGIASNTGELFF. V is TRBV7-3 and J is TRBJ2-2; either TRBD1 or TRBD2 may fit D (5 bases each). Germline V gene sequence: CDR1 SGHTA, CDR2 FQGTGA. This CDR3 is built from 15 residues. Trimming removed 8 bases from V and 0 bases from J, with 13 bases in between.